This T cell receptor (beta chain) came from a study of cytomegalovirus exposure and HLA in healthy donors. This CDR3 contains 16 residues. Germline CDR1 and CDR2: LGHNA and YNFKEQ. After removal of 0 bases from V and 7 bases from J, the junction contained 12 bases not matched to a gene. Clones were sequenced by immunoSEQ multiplex PCR, and TCRdb holds only the in-frame ones, with some missing. The data contain some 64,000 clones, 95% to 98% of them singletons. The chain joins TRBV4-2 to TRBJ2-7; 7 nucleotides line up with TRBD2. The receptor was derived from a woman aged 18-30 years in good health and CMV-seropositive. The sequenced sample consisted of PBMCs. The CDR3, as DNA: TGTGCCAGCAGCCAAGATAACGCGGGAGCCTCCCTGGAGCAGTACTTC. Residues: CASSQDNAGASLEQYF.